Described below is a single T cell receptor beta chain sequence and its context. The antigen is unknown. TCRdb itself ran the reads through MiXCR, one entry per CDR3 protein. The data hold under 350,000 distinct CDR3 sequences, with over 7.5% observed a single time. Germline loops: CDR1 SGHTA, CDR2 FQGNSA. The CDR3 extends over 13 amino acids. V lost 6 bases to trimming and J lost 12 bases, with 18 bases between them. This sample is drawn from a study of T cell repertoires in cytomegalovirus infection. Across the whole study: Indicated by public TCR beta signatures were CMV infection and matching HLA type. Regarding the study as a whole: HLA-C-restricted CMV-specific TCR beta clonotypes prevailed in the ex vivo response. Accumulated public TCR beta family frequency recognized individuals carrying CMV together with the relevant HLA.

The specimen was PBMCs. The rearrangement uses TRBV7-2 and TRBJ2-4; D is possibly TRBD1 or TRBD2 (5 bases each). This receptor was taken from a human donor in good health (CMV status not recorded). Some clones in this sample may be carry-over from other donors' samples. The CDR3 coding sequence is TGTGCCAGCAGGCATCCCCCCGGGACCAGTCAGTACTTC. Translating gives CASRHPPGTSQYF.